This T cell receptor (beta chain) was documented in a study of T-cell reconstitution after alpha-beta-depleted transplantation in children. This CDR3 comprises 14 residues. Trimming stripped 3 bases from V and 6 bases from J, with 12 bases between. Per germline, CDR1 SGDLS and CDR2 YYNGEE. Preparation of the TCRbeta library was carried out with unique molecular identifiers. MiXCR was run by TCRdb on the PCR reads, yielding one entry per CDR3 protein. The sample has about half a million distinct CDR3 sequences, around 13% seen once. The rearrangement links TRBV9 to TRBJ1-4; D unresolved. Sequenced here: PBMCs from the stem cell graft donor, sampled from the stem cell graft. The receptor was isolated from a human donor who donated a stem cell graft to a child with combined immunodeficiency. CDR3: CASSGAGGYEKLFF. CDR3 nucleotides: TGTGCCAGCAGCGGAGCGGGTGGGTATGAAAAACTGTTTTTT.